This T cell receptor (beta chain) was sequenced during a study of blood T cell repertoires in COVID-19. Study-wide context: Whether acute or convalescent, the COVID-19 samples came from the United States, Italy and Spain.

Clones were read by immunoSEQ multiplex PCR, and TCRdb kept only the in-frame ones, dropping some. The data hold hundreds of thousands of clones, with more than 75% observed a single time. Cohort allocation depended upon clinical history that participants reported. Germline CDR1 reads WSHSY; CDR2 reads SAAADI. Trimming took off 1 base at V and 1 base at J, with 4 bases between the two ends. The length of the CDR3 is 13 residues. Sequenced: PBMCs or T cells enriched from blood (not recorded which). This sequence was found in a man aged 40-55 years who had recovered from COVID-19. The rearrangement uses TRBV10-2 and TRBJ1-1, with D unresolved. CDR3 coding DNA: TGCGCCAGCAGTGAGTTACAGAACACTGAAGCTTTCTTT. Translation gives CASSELQNTEAFF.